Listed below are T cell receptor beta chains from one sample, sequenced in a study of molecular identifiers for immune sequencing clone quantification. TCRdb analysed the PCR reads with MiXCR anew, one entry per CDR3 protein. Found here are about 640,000 distinct CDR3 sequences, 15% to 20% of them singletons; the top ten hold roughly 0.85%. Sequencing was carried out using naive CD8+ T cells from blood, with Jurkat cell RNA spiked in. These receptors all stem from a human donor in good health. Some libraries in this study had Jurkat cell RNA spiked in. The CDR3 runs from the conserved cysteine through the conserved F or W. Fields, in order: V gene, J gene, D gene, clone size, CDR3 protein, CDR3 DNA. A D gene is named only where the DNA matches it firmly. Where a row states a size, it is once, few, many or the class of an expanded clone; other rows omit it.

TRBV7-9	TRBJ2-3	TRBD2	many	CASSLALRTSGYTDTQYF	TGTGCCAGCAGCTTAGCCCTCCGGACTAGCGGTTACACAGATACGCAGTATTTT
TRBV4-3	TRBJ2-4	-	many	CASSQDWGTGIQYF	TGCGCCAGCAGCCAAGATTGGGGGACGGGCATTCAGTACTTC
TRBV2	TRBJ1-5	-	-	CASSETQYYSNQPQHF	TGTGCCAGCAGTGAAACGCAGTATTATAGCAATCAGCCCCAGCATTTT
TRBV16	TRBJ2-3	-	many	CASSQSRQLLDTQYF	TGTGCCAGCAGCCAATCACGACAGTTACTAGATACGCAGTATTTT
TRBV4-3	TRBJ2-3	-	once	CASSQSSQASTDAQYF	TGCGCCAGCAGCCAATCCTCACAGGCCAGCACAGATGCGCAGTATTTT
TRBV9	TRBJ2-1	TRBD1	-	CASSVRTGYNEQFF	TGTGCCAGCAGCGTACGGACAGGGTACAATGAGCAGTTCTTC
TRBV7-9	TRBJ2-3	TRBD2	many	CASSSLAGGPPDTQYF	TGTGCCAGCAGCTCGCTAGCGGGAGGGCCCCCAGATACGCAGTATTTT
TRBV7-9	TRBJ1-5	-	many	CASSLSGERQPQHF	TGTGCCAGCAGCTTATCGGGAGAGCGGCAGCCCCAGCATTTT
TRBV5-1	TRBJ2-7	-	many	CASSLEDYYEQYF	TGCGCCAGCAGCTTGGAAGACTACTACGAGCAGTACTTC
TRBV7-9	TRBJ1-1	-	-	CASSRSGEYGVNTEAFF	TGTGCCAGCAGTCGATCAGGGGAATATGGGGTGAACACTGAAGCTTTCTTT
TRBV5-6	TRBJ2-3	-	many	CASSPYDGSVDTQYF	TGTGCCAGCAGCCCCTACGACGGTAGCGTCGATACGCAGTATTTT
TRBV29-1	TRBJ2-1	TRBD2	many	CSSDRPGLAGEYNEQFF	TGCAGCTCCGACCGGCCGGGGCTAGCGGGAGAGTACAATGAGCAGTTCTTC
TRBV2	TRBJ1-2	-	many	CASSDGSYGYTF	TGTGCCAGCAGTGACGGAAGCTATGGCTACACCTTC
TRBV7-2	TRBJ2-5	TRBD2	many	CASSTGLAEHQETQYF	TGTGCCAGCAGCACCGGACTAGCAGAACACCAAGAGACCCAGTACTTC
TRBV20-1	TRBJ2-7	-	many	CSARVPTSYEQYF	TGCAGTGCTAGAGTCCCTACCTCCTACGAGCAGTACTTC
TRBV7-9	TRBJ2-7	TRBD2	many	CASTSPLHLLAGAYEQYF	TGTGCCAGCACCTCCCCTCTCCACCTACTAGCGGGTGCCTACGAGCAGTACTTC
TRBV13	TRBJ1-1	-	many	CASSFRESGTEAFF	TGTGCCAGCAGCTTCCGGGAGTCAGGCACTGAAGCTTTCTTT
TRBV4-1	TRBJ2-7	TRBD2	-	CASSQREEGAGGLYEQYF	TGCGCCAGCAGCCAGAGGGAGGAGGGAGCGGGGGGACTTTACGAGCAGTACTTC
TRBV15	TRBJ2-7	-	many	CATSRNRDEQYF	TGTGCCACCAGCAGGAACAGGGACGAGCAGTACTTC
TRBV6-6	TRBJ2-7	-	many	CAAAGGPGEQYF	TGTGCAGCCGCCGGGGGACCAGGAGAGCAGTACTTC
TRBV7-9	TRBJ2-7	TRBD1	-	CASSSPMGSVTGAYEQYF	TGTGCCAGCAGCTCCCCCATGGGTAGTGTCACAGGGGCTTACGAGCAGTACTTC
TRBV7-6	TRBJ2-2	TRBD2	-	CASRTGLANTGELFF	TGTGCCAGCAGAACGGGACTAGCGAACACCGGGGAGCTGTTTTTT
TRBV27	TRBJ2-7	TRBD1	few	CASSLMGTDSYEQYF	TGTGCCAGCAGTTTAATGGGGACAGACTCCTACGAGCAGTACTTC
TRBV14	TRBJ1-2	TRBD1	many	CASSFRTGAGYTF	TGTGCCAGCAGCTTCCGGACAGGGGCCGGCTACACCTTC
TRBV6-2/TRBV6-3	TRBJ2-5	-	many	CASSPRPYLEETQYF	TGTGCCAGCAGTCCACGACCGTACCTAGAAGAGACCCAGTACTTC
TRBV6-2/TRBV6-3	TRBJ2-7	-	few	CASSYLETLSYEQYF	TGTGCCAGCAGTTATCTTGAGACACTCTCCTACGAGCAGTACTTC
TRBV30	TRBJ2-4	-	-	CAWSGEGGNTQYF	TGTGCCTGGAGCGGAGAAGGTGGAAACACTCAGTACTTC
TRBV24-1	TRBJ1-1	-	many	CATSETGSSTEAFF	TGTGCCACCAGTGAAACCGGGTCAAGCACTGAAGCTTTCTTT
TRBV10-3	TRBJ2-7	-	-	CAISESDNIISYEQYF	TGTGCCATCAGTGAGTCGGATAACATCATCTCCTACGAGCAGTACTTC
TRBV12-3/TRBV12-4	TRBJ2-3	-	many	CASSFLTGGTDTQYF	TGTGCCAGCAGTTTCCTAACAGGAGGCACAGATACGCAGTATTTT
TRBV19	TRBJ1-6	-	few	CASRRDSYNSPLHF	TGTGCCAGTAGGAGGGACTCCTATAATTCACCCCTCCACTTT
TRBV19	TRBJ2-7	-	-	CASSNASFEQYF	TGTGCCAGTAGTAACGCGAGCTTTGAGCAGTACTTC
TRBV9	TRBJ2-3	-	-	CASSVAGLRISTSSTDTQYF	TGTGCCAGCAGCGTAGCAGGGTTGAGGATCTCAACCTCTAGCACAGATACGCAGTATTTT
TRBV6-2/TRBV6-3	TRBJ1-6	-	many	CASSSRDTLNSPLHF	TGTGCCAGCAGTTCTCGGGACACTTTGAATTCACCCCTCCACTTT
TRBV6-6	TRBJ1-5	-	many	CASTGRDNQPQHF	TGTGCCAGCACAGGGCGGGACAATCAGCCCCAGCATTTT
TRBV5-1	TRBJ2-1	TRBD2	few	CASSSGTSTYNEQFF	TGCGCCAGCAGCAGCGGGACTTCTACCTACAATGAGCAGTTCTTC
TRBV12-3/TRBV12-4	TRBJ2-2	-	-	CASKDGWNTGELFF	TGTGCCAGCAAAGACGGGTGGAACACCGGGGAGCTGTTTTTT
TRBV7-2	TRBJ1-3	-	many	CASSLLNSGNTIYF	TGTGCCAGCAGCTTATTGAACTCTGGAAACACCATATATTTT
TRBV7-3	TRBJ2-3	TRBD1	many	CASSWTGGSTDTQYF	TGTGCCAGCAGCTGGACAGGGGGGAGCACAGATACGCAGTATTTT
TRBV21-1	TRBJ1-5	-	-	CASSNNWDRGFQPQHF	TGTGCCAGCAGCAATAACTGGGACAGGGGGTTCCAGCCCCAGCATTTT
TRBV5-1	TRBJ2-7	TRBD1	many	CASSRDRKAYEQYF	TGCGCCAGCAGCCGGGACAGGAAGGCCTACGAGCAGTACTTC
TRBV7-2	TRBJ2-7	-	many	CASSPVGYYEQYF	TGTGCCAGCAGCCCAGTCGGCTACTACGAGCAGTACTTC
TRBV4-3	TRBJ2-3	-	-	CAGSQDRTDTQYF	TGCGCCGGCAGCCAAGACCGCACAGATACGCAGTATTTT
TRBV7-9	TRBJ1-5	-	many	CASSLGGGYQPQHF	TGTGCCAGCAGCTTAGGGGGCGGCTATCAGCCCCAGCATTTT
TRBV7-9	TRBJ2-2	-	many	CASSLTEITGELFF	TGTGCCAGCAGCTTAACGGAGATCACCGGGGAGCTGTTTTTT
TRBV4-3	TRBJ2-7	TRBD1	many	CASSQEGQPAYEQYF	TGCGCCAGCAGCCAAGAGGGACAGCCAGCCTACGAGCAGTACTTC
TRBV6-5	TRBJ1-1	-	many	CASSYSTGLVTEAFF	TGTGCCAGCAGTTACTCGACAGGTTTGGTCACTGAAGCTTTCTTT
TRBV12-3/TRBV12-4	TRBJ2-3	TRBD2	many	CASSLVTGRADTQYF	TGTGCCAGCAGTTTAGTGACGGGGAGGGCAGATACGCAGTATTTT
TRBV10-2	TRBJ2-7	-	many	CASSVSVRSYEQYF	TGCGCCAGCAGCGTATCTGTAAGGTCCTACGAGCAGTACTTC
TRBV6-5	TRBJ2-1	TRBD2	few	CASKTGTSGGRRFF	TGTGCCAGCAAAACCGGGACTAGCGGGGGGAGGCGGTTCTTC
TRBV19	TRBJ2-1	TRBD2	-	CASSISGGARNEQFF	TGTGCCAGTAGTATTAGCGGGGGGGCGAGGAATGAGCAGTTCTTC
TRBV27	TRBJ2-7	TRBD1	-	CASGYGSQGDYEQYF	TGTGCCAGCGGTTACGGGTCACAGGGGGATTACGAGCAGTACTTC
TRBV19	TRBJ2-7	TRBD2	few	CASSPGLGGGQYF	TGTGCCAGTAGTCCAGGACTAGGCGGCGGGCAGTACTTC
TRBV12-3/TRBV12-4	TRBJ2-3	-	many	CASRAGAQLNTQYF	TGTGCCAGCAGGGCCGGGGCCCAGCTTAATACGCAGTATTTT
TRBV7-9	TRBJ2-3	-	many	CASMQGITDTQYF	TGTGCCAGCATGCAGGGGATCACAGATACGCAGTATTTT
TRBV6-2/TRBV6-3	TRBJ2-2	-	many	CASSLGGVDTGELFF	TGTGCCAGCAGCTTGGGGGGAGTTGACACCGGGGAGCTGTTTTTT
TRBV19	TRBJ2-3	-	many	CATKYDTQYF	TGTGCCACTAAATACGATACGCAGTATTTT